These 13 T cell receptor beta chains came from one sample sequenced in a study of CXCR3-negative and CXCR3-positive naive CD8 T cells. cDNA libraries for TRB were generated by 5' RACE incorporating UMI labels. TCRdb reworked the 5' RACE reads into one entry per CDR3 protein, no DNA. The sample table includes around 81,000 distinct CDR3 sequences. Source material: naive CXCR3- CD8+ T cells from blood. Subset meaning: CD45RO-CCR7+CD27+CD95- naive CD8+ T cells lacking CXCR3 (TNR3-). These TCRs come from a human donor in good health. Some clones in this sample may be carry-over from other donors' samples.

The rearrangement joins TRBV5-1 to TRBJ2-7; absent DNA, TCRdb's TRBD1 call cannot be checked. Germline lookup yields CDR1 SGHRS and CDR2 YFSETQ. The CDR3 is 13 amino acids. The CDR3 protein is CASSPGTRGEQYF.

This chain links TRBV20-1 with TRBJ2-5; TCRdb's assignment of TRBD2 cannot be checked, as there is no DNA. The CDR3 sequence is 16 residues long. Germline CDR1 is DFQATT and CDR2 is SNEGSKA (reference sequence). This CDR3 is CSAYYTSGIYQETQYF.

The gene calls are TRBV5-1 and TRBJ2-2; TCRdb outputs TRBD1, but without DNA this stays unchecked. The CDR3 is 15 residues long. From germline, CDR1 is SGHRS and CDR2 YFSETQ. The CDR3 protein is CASSGTDPGTGELFF.

This chain connects TRBV24-1 to TRBJ2-1; the D call of TRBD1 rests on TCRdb alone, since no DNA is present to check it. Germline assignment: CDR1 KGHDR and CDR2 SFDVKD. CDR3 size: 18 residues. The CDR3 reads CATSDSRTATFPYNEQFF.

The chain carries TRBV7-9 and TRBJ2-7. CDR3 length: 13 amino acids. The germline V gene has CDR1 SEHNR and CDR2 FQNEAQ (reference sequence). The CDR3 protein is CASSHQSSYEQYF.

The genes are TRBV7-6 and TRBJ2-1; TCRdb picks TRBD2, but there is no DNA to check that call. This CDR3 is built from 18 residues. CDR1 and CDR2 from the germline V gene are SGHVS and FNYEAQ. Here the CDR3 reads CASSPGLADKSRRNEQFF.

V and J are TRBV12-3 or TRBV12-4 and TRBJ2-7; TCRdb's D call, TRBD2, is unchecked because there is no DNA. This CDR3 is built from 18 residues. The chain's CDR3 is CASSFVGFVGAELYEQYF.

The V call is TRBV4-3, the J call TRBJ2-1; TCRdb returns TRBD2, unconfirmable since there is no DNA. Germline loops: CDR1 LGHNA, CDR2 YSLEER. The CDR3 totals 18 residues. CDR3 in amino acids: CASSQDGVAGGPRDEQFF.

The V call is TRBV7-9, the J call TRBJ2-5. CDR3 length: 14 amino acids. From germline, CDR1 is SEHNR and CDR2 FQNEAQ (reference sequence). The CDR3 spells CASSLESTKETQYF. Drawing the rest from reference TRBV7-9 and TRBJ2-5, the complete variable domain is DTGVSQNPRHKITKRGQNVTFRCDPISEHNRLYWYRQTLGQGPEFLTYFQNEAQLEKSRLLSDRFSAERPKGSFSTLEIQRTEQGDSAMYLCASSLESTKETQYFGPGTRLLVL.

The CDR3 sequence is CSVLDREETQYF. The chain uses TRBV29-1 and TRBJ2-5; TCRdb reports TRBD1, a call that lacks DNA to check it against. Germline V lookup: CDR1 SQVTM, CDR2 ANQGSEA. The CDR3 is 12 residues long.

The chain has TRBV4-3 and TRBJ2-7; the D call from TCRdb, TRBD1, cannot be confirmed without DNA. Germline loops: CDR1 LGHNA, CDR2 YSLEER. The CDR3 is 14 amino acids. The CDR3 loop is CASSQSTGDYEQYF.

The chain carries TRBV6-5 and TRBJ2-7; TCRdb calls TRBD1, which cannot be checked without DNA. The CDR3 consists of 12 residues. Germline CDR1 and CDR2: MNHEY and SVGAGI. The CDR3 sequence: CASSPGQYEQYF.

The chain combines TRBV28 with TRBJ2-7; TCRdb's D gene call, TRBD2, goes unchecked for lack of DNA. Germline values: CDR1 MDHEN, CDR2 SYDVKM. This CDR3 comprises 15 residues. The CDR3 loop reads CASSSLRLADYEQYF.